Sequencing of this TCR beta chain was carried out in a study of blood T cells in healthy people across ages. Through a sample-barcoded 5' primer and a J-beta primer mix, a second PCR was run for 7 to 11 cycles. TCRdb re-derived calls from the 5' RACE reads in MiXCR, one entry per CDR3 protein. Of hundreds of thousands of distinct CDR3 sequences in the sample, less than 25% were seen once. The CDR3 has 16 residues. The V gene lost 1 base and the J gene lost 5 bases, with 18 bases spanning the gap. Per germline, CDR1 SGDLS and CDR2 YYNGEE. This clonotype was seen only a few times. These data also featured in a second study, about T cells of mothers and their children. That paper adds: Every mother produced more than 8 million TCR beta CDR3 reads, whereas every child provided around 3 million. Slightly, though not significantly, more overlap was seen in related than in unrelated mother-child pairs. There was no detection of any persistent microchimeric T cell clones.

The V and J genes are TRBV9 and TRBJ1-2, with D possibly matching TRBD1 (6 bases). The TCR was taken from a boy under 18 in good health. Sequencing input: blood. The CDR3 reads CASSVQFGGAGYGYTF. CDR3 nucleotide sequence: TGTGCCAGCAGCGTACAATTCGGGGGCGCGGGTTATGGCTACACCTTC.